The entry below gives a single T cell receptor beta chain sequence along with its context. Its antigen is unknown. Antigen-specific CD4+ T cells were expanded (with viral peptide pools) by the ViraFEST assay ahead of sequencing. Culture proceeded for approximately 10 days, and CD4+ T cells were then isolated. Two-dose BNT162b2 or mRNA-1273 vaccination was given to participants. They grew approximately 2.1 million PBMC in each well, adding 8.5 to 10 IU/ml IL-2 and 10 ug/ml peptides. This sample was taken from a study of vaccination effects on CD4 cells after COVID-19. Study-level results: Marked clonal contraction of both clone types appeared late after vaccination.

The V and J ends lost 6 bases and 6 bases respectively, with 14 bases between them. Germline assignment: CDR1 MNHEY and CDR2 SVGAGI. CDR3 length: 14 amino acids. TCRdb keeps only in-frame clones here, not all; method: immunoSEQ multiplex PCR. The sample contains just under 60,000 clones, roughly 78% of which appear only once. The receptor comes from a human donor who received a COVID-19 vaccine. V gene TRBV6-5 combines with J gene TRBJ2-2; the D gene could be TRBD1 or TRBD2 (5 bases each). Sequencing used CD4+ T cells from PBMCs cultured with HCoV-OC43 spike peptides, obtained after COVID-19 vaccination. Subset here: HCoV-OC43 spike overlapping peptide pool stimulation. CDR3 loop: CASRHGTSAGELFF. The CDR3 nucleotides read TGTGCCAGCAGACACGGGACCTCGGCCGGGGAGCTGTTTTTT.